These T cell receptor beta chains were read from a single sample in a study of blood T cell repertoires in COVID-19. Using immunoSEQ multiplex PCR, the repertoire was profiled, and TCRdb retains in-frame clones only, with some absent. Of roughly 70,000 clones listed, 70% to 90% were seen once; the top ten hold approximately 1.5%. Sequenced input: peripheral blood. The source of these receptors is a human donor in a cohort sampled during active COVID-19. CDR3s include the opening cysteine and the closing phenylalanine or tryptophan. Fields, in order: clone size, J gene, D gene, V gene, CDR3 DNA, CDR3 protein. The D gene is left open where the match is weak. Size values are once, few and many counts, or a class for expanded clones, and some rows have none.

clone size: once
J gene: TRBJ2-7
D gene: NA
V gene: TRBV5-4
CDR3 DNA: TGTGCCAGCAGCTTGGGTACAGGGAATGTGTACGAGCAGTACTTC
CDR3 protein: CASSLGTGNVYEQYF

clone size: NA
J gene: TRBJ2-2
D gene: NA
V gene: TRBV5-1
CDR3 DNA: TGCGCCAGCAGCTTGGCAGGGCGGACCGGGGAGCTGTTTTTT
CDR3 protein: CASSLAGRTGELFF

clone size: NA
J gene: TRBJ2-1
D gene: NA
V gene: TRBV28
CDR3 DNA: TGTGCCAGCAGTCTGAGATACCACAATGAGCAGTTCTTC
CDR3 protein: CASSLRYHNEQFF

clone size: NA
J gene: TRBJ2-3
D gene: NA
V gene: TRBV27
CDR3 DNA: TGTGCCAGCAGCGAACAGGGTCCAGATACGCAGTATTTT
CDR3 protein: CASSEQGPDTQYF

clone size: NA
J gene: TRBJ2-4
D gene: NA
V gene: TRBV6-1
CDR3 DNA: TGTGCCAGCAGTGAAATCCCAGGGCTGGGAAACATTCAGTACTTC
CDR3 protein: CASSEIPGLGNIQYF

clone size: NA
J gene: TRBJ1-2
D gene: NA
V gene: TRBV7-8
CDR3 DNA: TGTGCCAGCAGCTTAGCGGGACTGCTAAACTATGGCTACACCTTC
CDR3 protein: CASSLAGLLNYGYTF

clone size: NA
J gene: TRBJ2-3
D gene: NA
V gene: TRBV7-9
CDR3 DNA: TGTGCCAGCAGCCCGACTAGCACAGATACGCAGTATTTT
CDR3 protein: CASSPTSTDTQYF

clone size: few
J gene: TRBJ1-1
D gene: NA
V gene: TRBV3-1/TRBV3-2
CDR3 DNA: TGTGCCAGCAGCCAACGCCACGGTGATACTGAAGCTTTCTTT
CDR3 protein: CASSQRHGDTEAFF

clone size: NA
J gene: TRBJ1-4
D gene: TRBD1
V gene: TRBV5-1
CDR3 DNA: TGCGCCAGCAGCTGGGGACAGGGTGGGGGAAAACTGTTTTTT
CDR3 protein: CASSWGQGGGKLFF

clone size: NA
J gene: TRBJ2-7
D gene: NA
V gene: TRBV18
CDR3 DNA: TGTGCCAGCTCACCGATGACAGACTCCTACGAGCAGTACTTC
CDR3 protein: CASSPMTDSYEQYF

clone size: NA
J gene: TRBJ2-3
D gene: NA
V gene: TRBV3-1/TRBV3-2
CDR3 DNA: TGTGCCAGCAGCCAGCGCGCGGCAGATACGCAGTATTTT
CDR3 protein: CASSQRAADTQYF

clone size: NA
J gene: TRBJ2-7
D gene: TRBD1
V gene: TRBV10-3
CDR3 DNA: TGTGCCATCAGTGAGTCCCCGACAGGGGAGGACGAGCAGTACTTC
CDR3 protein: CAISESPTGEDEQYF

clone size: NA
J gene: TRBJ2-1
D gene: NA
V gene: TRBV21-1
CDR3 DNA: TGTGCCAGCACCCCGGGACAGGGGGCTGGGAATGAGCAGTTCTTC
CDR3 protein: CASTPGQGAGNEQFF

clone size: few
J gene: TRBJ2-1
D gene: TRBD2
V gene: TRBV19
CDR3 DNA: TGTGCCAGTAGGGGACTAGCCGGTAATGAGCAGTTCTTC
CDR3 protein: CASRGLAGNEQFF

clone size: NA
J gene: TRBJ1-2
D gene: TRBD1
V gene: TRBV6-4
CDR3 DNA: TGTGCCAGCAGCGATCAACCCGGGACAGGGTATGGCTACACCTTC
CDR3 protein: CASSDQPGTGYGYTF

clone size: NA
J gene: TRBJ2-1
D gene: NA
V gene: TRBV11-3
CDR3 DNA: TGTGCCAGCAGCTTAGATTTTAGTTTCCTGAACGAATTCTACAATGAGCAGTTCTTC
CDR3 protein: CASSLDFSFLNEFYNEQFF

clone size: NA
J gene: TRBJ1-2
D gene: NA
V gene: TRBV7-3
CDR3 DNA: TGTGCCAGCAGCTTAAGCGCTACAGGGAGCTATGGCTACACCTTC
CDR3 protein: CASSLSATGSYGYTF

clone size: NA
J gene: TRBJ1-5
D gene: NA
V gene: TRBV2
CDR3 DNA: TGTGCCAGCAGTCCCAAGGGCGGGGGCAATCAGCCCCAGCATTTT
CDR3 protein: CASSPKGGGNQPQHF